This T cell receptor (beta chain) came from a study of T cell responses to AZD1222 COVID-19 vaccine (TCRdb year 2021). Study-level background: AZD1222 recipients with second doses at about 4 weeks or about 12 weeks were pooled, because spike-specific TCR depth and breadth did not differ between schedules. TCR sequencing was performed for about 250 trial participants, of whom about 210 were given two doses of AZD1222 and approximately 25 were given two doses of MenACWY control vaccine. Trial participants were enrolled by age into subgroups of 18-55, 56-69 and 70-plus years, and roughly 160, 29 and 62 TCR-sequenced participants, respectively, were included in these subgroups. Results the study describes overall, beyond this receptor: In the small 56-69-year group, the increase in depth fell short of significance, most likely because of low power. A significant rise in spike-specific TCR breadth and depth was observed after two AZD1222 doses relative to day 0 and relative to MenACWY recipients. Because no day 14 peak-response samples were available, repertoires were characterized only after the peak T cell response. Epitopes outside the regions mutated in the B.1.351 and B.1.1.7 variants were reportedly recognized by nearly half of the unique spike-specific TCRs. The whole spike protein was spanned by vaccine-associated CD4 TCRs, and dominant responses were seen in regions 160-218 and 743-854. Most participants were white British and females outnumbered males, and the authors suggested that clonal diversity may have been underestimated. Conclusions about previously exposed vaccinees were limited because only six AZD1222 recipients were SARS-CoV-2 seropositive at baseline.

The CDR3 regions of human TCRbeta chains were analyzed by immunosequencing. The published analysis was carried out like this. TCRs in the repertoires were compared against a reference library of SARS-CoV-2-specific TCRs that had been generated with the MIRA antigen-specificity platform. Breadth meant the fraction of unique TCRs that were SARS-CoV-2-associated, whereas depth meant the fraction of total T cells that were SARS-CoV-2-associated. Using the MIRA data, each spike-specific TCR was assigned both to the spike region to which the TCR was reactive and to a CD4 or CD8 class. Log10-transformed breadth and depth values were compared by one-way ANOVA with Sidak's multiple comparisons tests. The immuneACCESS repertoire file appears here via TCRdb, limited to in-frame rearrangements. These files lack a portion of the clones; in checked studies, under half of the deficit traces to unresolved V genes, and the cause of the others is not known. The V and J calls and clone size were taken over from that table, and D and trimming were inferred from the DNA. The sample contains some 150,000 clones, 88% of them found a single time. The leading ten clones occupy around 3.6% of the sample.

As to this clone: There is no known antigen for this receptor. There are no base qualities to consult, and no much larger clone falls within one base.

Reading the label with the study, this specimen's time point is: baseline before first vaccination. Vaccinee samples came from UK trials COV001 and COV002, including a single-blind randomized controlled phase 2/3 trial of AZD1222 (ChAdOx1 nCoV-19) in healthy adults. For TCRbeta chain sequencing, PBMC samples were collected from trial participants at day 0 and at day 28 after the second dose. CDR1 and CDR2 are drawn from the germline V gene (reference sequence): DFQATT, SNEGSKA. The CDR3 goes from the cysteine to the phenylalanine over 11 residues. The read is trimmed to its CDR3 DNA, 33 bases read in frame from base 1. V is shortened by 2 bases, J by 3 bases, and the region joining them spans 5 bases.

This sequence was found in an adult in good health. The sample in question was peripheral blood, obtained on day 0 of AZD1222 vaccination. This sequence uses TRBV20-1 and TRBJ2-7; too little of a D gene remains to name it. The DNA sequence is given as TGCAGTGCTAGAAGCGACTACGAGCAGTACTTC. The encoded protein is CSARSDYEQYF.